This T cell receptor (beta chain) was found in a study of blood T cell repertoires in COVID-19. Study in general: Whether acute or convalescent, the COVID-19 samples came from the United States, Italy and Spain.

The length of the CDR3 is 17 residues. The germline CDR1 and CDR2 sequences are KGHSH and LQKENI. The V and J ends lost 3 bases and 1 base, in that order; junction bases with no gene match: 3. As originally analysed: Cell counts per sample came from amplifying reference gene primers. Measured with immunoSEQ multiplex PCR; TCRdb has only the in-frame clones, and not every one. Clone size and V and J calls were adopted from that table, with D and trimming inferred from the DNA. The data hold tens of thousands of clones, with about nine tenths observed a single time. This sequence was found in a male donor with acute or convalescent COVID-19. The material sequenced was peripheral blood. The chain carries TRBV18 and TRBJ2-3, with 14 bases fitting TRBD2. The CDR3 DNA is TGTGCCAGCTCACCGACTAGCGGGGGGGCTGGCACAGATACGCAGTATTTT. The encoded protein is CASSPTSGGAGTDTQYF. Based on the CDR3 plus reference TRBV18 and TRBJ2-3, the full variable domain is NAGVMQNPRHLVRRRGQEARLRCSPMKGHSHVYWYRQLPEEGLKFMVYLQKENIIDESGMPKERFSAEFPKEGPSILRIQQVVRGDSAAYFCASSPTSGGAGTDTQYFGPGTRLTVL.